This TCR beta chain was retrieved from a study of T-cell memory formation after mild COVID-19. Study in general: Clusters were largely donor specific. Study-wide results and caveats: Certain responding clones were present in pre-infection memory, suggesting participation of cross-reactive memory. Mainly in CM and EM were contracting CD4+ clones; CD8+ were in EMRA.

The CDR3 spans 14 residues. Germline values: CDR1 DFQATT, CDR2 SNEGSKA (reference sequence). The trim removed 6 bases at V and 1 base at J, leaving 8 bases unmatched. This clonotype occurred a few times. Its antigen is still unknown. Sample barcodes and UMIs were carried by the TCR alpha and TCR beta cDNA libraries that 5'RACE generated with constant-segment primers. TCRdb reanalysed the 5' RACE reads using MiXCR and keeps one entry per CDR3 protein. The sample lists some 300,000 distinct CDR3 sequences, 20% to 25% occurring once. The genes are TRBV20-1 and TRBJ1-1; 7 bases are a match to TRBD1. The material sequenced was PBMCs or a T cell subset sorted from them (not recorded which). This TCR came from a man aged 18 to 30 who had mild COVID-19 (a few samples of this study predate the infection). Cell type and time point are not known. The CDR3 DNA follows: TGCAGTGCACCAGACAGGGTTTCGAACACTGAAGCTTTCTTT. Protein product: CSAPDRVSNTEAFF.